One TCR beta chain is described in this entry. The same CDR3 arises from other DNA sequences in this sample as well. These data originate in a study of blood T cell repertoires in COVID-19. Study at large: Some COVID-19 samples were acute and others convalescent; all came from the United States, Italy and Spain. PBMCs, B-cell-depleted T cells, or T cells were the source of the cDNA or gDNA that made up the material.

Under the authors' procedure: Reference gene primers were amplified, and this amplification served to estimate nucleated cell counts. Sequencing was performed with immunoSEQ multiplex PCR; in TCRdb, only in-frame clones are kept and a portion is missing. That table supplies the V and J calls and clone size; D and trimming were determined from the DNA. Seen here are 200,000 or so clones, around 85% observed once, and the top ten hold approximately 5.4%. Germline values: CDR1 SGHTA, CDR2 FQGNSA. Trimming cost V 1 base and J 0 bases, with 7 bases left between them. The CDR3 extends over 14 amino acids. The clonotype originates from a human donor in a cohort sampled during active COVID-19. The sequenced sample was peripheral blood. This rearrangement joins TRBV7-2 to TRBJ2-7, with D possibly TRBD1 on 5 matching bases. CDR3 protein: CASSLGGGSYEQYF. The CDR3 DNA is TGTGCCAGCAGCTTAGGGGGCGGCTCCTACGAGCAGTACTTC.